This entry concerns a single T cell receptor (beta chain). Its specificity is not known. Assay: immunoSEQ multiplex PCR; the TCRdb copy retains only in-frame clones and omits some. The table shows 150,000 to 200,000 clones, with around 86% occurring only once. The entry originates in a study of cytomegalovirus exposure and HLA in healthy donors. Study background: The approximately 120 validation repertoires used the same platform as the 550 to 850 first-cohort repertoires (as reported by a later analysis).

Findings and limits, study-wide: Researchers catalogued around 150 TCR beta chains as cytomegalovirus-associated. Cytomegalovirus status was reportedly diagnosed by the classifier with high sensitivity and specificity.

This CDR3 is built from 14 residues. The V segment lost 6 bases and the J segment 0 bases; nucleotides outside the gene matches: 3. CDR1 and CDR2 from the germline V gene are LNHDA and SQIVND (reference sequence). The rearrangement links TRBV19 to TRBJ2-3, with 7 bases that match TRBD2. This sequence was found in a woman under 30 in good health and CMV-seronegative. What was sequenced was PBMCs. CDR3 bases: TGTGCCAGTAGGAGCGGGGCTAGCACAGATACGCAGTATTTT. The encoded protein is CASRSGASTDTQYF.